This TCR beta chain came from a study of blood T cell repertoires in COVID-19. Study overall: Sites across the United States, Italy and Spain contributed samples from acute and convalescent COVID-19.

This table comes from immunoSEQ multiplex PCR, and its TCRdb copy is limited to in-frame clones, with some not included. The repertoire holds fewer than 300,000 clones, with 80% to 95% as singletons. V shed 7 bases and J shed 0 bases, with 7 bases lying between them. CDR1 is MDHEN, CDR2 SYDVKM, per germline. The CDR3 loop spans 12 amino acids. The chain couples TRBV28 to TRBJ2-7, with D hard to call. The specimen was PBMCs or T cells enriched from blood (not recorded which). This TCR was recovered from a woman younger than 45 who had recovered from COVID-19. The CDR3 DNA follows: TGTGCCAGCACCTCGAGCTCCTACGAGCAGTACTTC. Residues: CASTSSSYEQYF.